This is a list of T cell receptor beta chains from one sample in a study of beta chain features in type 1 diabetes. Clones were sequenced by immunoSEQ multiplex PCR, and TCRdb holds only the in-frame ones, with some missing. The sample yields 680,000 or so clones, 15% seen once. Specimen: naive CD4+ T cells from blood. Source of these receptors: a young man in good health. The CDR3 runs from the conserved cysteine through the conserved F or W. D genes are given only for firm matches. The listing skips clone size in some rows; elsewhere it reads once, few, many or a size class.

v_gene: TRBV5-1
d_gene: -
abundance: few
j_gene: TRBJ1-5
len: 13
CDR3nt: TGCGCCAGCAGCTTGGCACAATCTGGGCCCCAGCATTTT
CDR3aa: CASSLAQSGPQHF

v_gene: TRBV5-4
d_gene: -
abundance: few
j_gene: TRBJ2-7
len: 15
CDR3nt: TGTGCCAGCAGCTTGGCGGGCCTGAGCTCCTACGAGCAGTACTTC
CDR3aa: CASSLAGLSSYEQYF

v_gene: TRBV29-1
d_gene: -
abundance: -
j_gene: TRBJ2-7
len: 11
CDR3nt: TGCAGCGTTGAACGGGGGTACGAGCAGTACTTC
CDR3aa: CSVERGYEQYF

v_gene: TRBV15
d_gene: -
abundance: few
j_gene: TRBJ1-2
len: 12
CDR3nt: TGTGCCACCAGCAGAGACGGGCCGGGCTACACCTTC
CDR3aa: CATSRDGPGYTF

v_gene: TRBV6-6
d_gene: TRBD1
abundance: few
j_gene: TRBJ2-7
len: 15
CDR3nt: TGTGCCAGCAGCCAAAAGGGACAGGGCGTCTACGAGCAGTACTTC
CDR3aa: CASSQKGQGVYEQYF

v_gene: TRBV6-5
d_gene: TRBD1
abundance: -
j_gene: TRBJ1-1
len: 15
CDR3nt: TGTGCCAGCAGTTACTCGGGACAGGGTTTCACTGAAGCTTTCTTT
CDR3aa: CASSYSGQGFTEAFF

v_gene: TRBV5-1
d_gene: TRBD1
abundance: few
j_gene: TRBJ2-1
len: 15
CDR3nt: TGCGCCAGCAGCTTGGGAGGGACAGCTTACAATGAGCAGTTCTTC
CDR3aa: CASSLGGTAYNEQFF

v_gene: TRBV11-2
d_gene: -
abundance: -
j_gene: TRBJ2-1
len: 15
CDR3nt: TGTGCCAGCAGGTCCATCCGTGGGGGGAACAATGAGCAGTTCTTC
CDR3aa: CASRSIRGGNNEQFF

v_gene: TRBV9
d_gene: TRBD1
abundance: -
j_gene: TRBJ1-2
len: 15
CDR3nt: TGTGCCAGCAGCGCCGGGACAGGGCGGAAGAATGGCTACACCTTC
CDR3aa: CASSAGTGRKNGYTF

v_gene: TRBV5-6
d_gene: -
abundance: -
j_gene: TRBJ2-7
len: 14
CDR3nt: TGTGCCAGCAGCCGATTCGGGTCCGGTTACGAGCAGTACTTC
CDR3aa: CASSRFGSGYEQYF

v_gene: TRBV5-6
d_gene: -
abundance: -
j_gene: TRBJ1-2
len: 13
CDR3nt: TGTGCCAGCAGTCCTGTTCCGAACTATGGCTACACCTTC
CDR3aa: CASSPVPNYGYTF

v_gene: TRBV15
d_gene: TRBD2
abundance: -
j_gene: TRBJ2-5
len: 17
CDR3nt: TGTGCCACCGCAGGACCAGAGCGGGGGAGATTTCAGGAGACCCAGTACTTC
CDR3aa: CATAGPERGRFQETQYF

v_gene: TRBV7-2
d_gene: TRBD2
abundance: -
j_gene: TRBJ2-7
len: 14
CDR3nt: TGTGCCAGCAGCTCAGGCGGGGGGCGATACGAGCAGTACTTC
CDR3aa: CASSSGGGRYEQYF

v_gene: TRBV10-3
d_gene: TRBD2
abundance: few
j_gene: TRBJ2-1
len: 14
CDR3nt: TGTGCCACCTGGGGACTAGCGGGATTAGATGAGCAGTTCTTC
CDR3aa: CATWGLAGLDEQFF

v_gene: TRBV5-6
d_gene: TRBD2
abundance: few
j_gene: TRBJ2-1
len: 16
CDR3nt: TGTGCCAGCAGCTTCAGGACTAGCCTTTCCAATCAGGAGCAGTTCTTC
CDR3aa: CASSFRTSLSNQEQFF

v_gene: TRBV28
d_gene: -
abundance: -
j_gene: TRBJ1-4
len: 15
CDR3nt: TGTGCCAGCAGTTTTCTACTTGCAACTAATGAAAAACTGTTTTTT
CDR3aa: CASSFLLATNEKLFF

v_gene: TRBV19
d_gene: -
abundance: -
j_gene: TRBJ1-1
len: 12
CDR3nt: TGTGCCAGTAGTATTCTGAACACTGAAGCTTTCTTT
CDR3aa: CASSILNTEAFF

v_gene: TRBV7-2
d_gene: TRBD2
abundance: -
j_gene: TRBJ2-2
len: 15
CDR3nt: TGTGCCAGCAGCTCGACCGGGACTATGACCGGGGAGCTGTTTTTT
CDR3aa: CASSSTGTMTGELFF

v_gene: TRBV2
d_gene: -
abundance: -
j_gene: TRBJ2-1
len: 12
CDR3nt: TGTGCCAGCAGTGCACAGGGTCCTGAGCAGTTCTTC
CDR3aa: CASSAQGPEQFF

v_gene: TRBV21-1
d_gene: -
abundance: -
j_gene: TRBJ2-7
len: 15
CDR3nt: TGTGCCAGCAGCACCGACAGCCCGTCGGTACTCGAGCAGTACTTC
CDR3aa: CASSTDSPSVLEQYF

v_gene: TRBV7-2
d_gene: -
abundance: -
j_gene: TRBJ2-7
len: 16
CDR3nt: TGTGCCAGCAGCCCAAGGGATGTCAGGGGGGTTAACGAGCAGTACTTC
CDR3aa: CASSPRDVRGVNEQYF

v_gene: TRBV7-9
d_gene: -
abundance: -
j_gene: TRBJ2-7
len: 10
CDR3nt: TGTGCCAGCAGCCCCTACGAGCAGTACTTC
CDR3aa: CASSPYEQYF

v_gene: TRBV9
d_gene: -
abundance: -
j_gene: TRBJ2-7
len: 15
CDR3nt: TGTGCCAGCAGCGTAGGGGCAGCCGACCCCTACGAGCAGTACTTC
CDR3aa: CASSVGAADPYEQYF

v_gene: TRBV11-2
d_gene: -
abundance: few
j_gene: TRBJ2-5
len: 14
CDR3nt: TGTGCCAGCAGGCCAGGGAGCCGGGAAGAGACCCAGTACTTC
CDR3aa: CASRPGSREETQYF

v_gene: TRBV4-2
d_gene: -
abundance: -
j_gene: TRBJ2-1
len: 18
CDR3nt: TGTGCCAGCAGCCTCGGACGAGTCCGGGAGCCCCAAATCCATGAGCAGTTCTTC
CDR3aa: CASSLGRVREPQIHEQFF

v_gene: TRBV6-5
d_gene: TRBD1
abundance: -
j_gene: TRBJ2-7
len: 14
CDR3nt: TGTGCCAGCAGTTACCGACAGGGGGGCTACGAGCAGTACTTC
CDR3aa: CASSYRQGGYEQYF

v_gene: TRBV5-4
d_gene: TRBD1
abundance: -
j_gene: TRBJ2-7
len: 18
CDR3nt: TGTGCCAGCAGCTCGGGACAGGTTCGAGGGCAGGGTTCCTACGAGCAGTACTTC
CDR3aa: CASSSGQVRGQGSYEQYF

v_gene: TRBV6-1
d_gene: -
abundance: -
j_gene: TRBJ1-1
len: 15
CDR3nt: TGTGCCAGCAGTTCCCACCCCAGCACATATGATGAAGCTTTCTTT
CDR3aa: CASSSHPSTYDEAFF

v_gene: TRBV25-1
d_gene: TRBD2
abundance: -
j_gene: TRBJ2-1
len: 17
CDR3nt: TGTGCCAGCAGTGACCCGGGACTAGCGGGAGGGCCCCATGAGCAGTTCTTC
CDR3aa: CASSDPGLAGGPHEQFF

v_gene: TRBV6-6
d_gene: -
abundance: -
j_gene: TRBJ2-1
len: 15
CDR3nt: TGTGCCAGCACCGTCGGACTGATTCATTCTAGTGAGCAGTTCTTC
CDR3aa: CASTVGLIHSSEQFF

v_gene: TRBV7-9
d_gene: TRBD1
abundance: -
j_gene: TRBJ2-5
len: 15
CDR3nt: TGTGCCAGCAGCTTAGAGGGGACAGTGAGGGAGACCCAGTACTTC
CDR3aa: CASSLEGTVRETQYF

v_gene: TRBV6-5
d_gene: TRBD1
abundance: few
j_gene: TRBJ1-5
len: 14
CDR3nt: TGTGCCAGCAGTACCAGGGGGCGGCATCAGCCCCAGCATTTT
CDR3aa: CASSTRGRHQPQHF

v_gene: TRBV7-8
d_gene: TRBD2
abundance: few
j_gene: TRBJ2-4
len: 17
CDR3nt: TGTGCCAGCAGCCAAAGGACTAGCGGATTAGCCAAAAACATTCAGTACTTC
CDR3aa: CASSQRTSGLAKNIQYF

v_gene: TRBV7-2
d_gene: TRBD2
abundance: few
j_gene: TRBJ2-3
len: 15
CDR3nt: TGTGCCAGCAGCCCATCTAGCGGGAGGGCCGATACGCCCTATTTT
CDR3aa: CASSPSSGRADTPYF

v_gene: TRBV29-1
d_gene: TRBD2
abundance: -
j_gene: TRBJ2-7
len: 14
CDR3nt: TGCAGCGTTGGTTTAGCGGGAGGGCCAAGCGAGCAGTACTTC
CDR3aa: CSVGLAGGPSEQYF

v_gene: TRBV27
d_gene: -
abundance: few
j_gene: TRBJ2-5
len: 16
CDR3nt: TGTGCCAGCAGTTTACGGCAGACAGGGCGGGGAGAGACCCAGTACTTC
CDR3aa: CASSLRQTGRGETQYF

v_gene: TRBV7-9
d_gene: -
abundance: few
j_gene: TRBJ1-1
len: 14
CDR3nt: TGTGCCAGCAGCTTAGCGAGGGCGAACACTGAAGCTTTCTTT
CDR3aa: CASSLARANTEAFF

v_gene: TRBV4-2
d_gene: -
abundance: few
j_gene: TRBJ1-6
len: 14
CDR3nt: TGTGCCAGCAGCCAAGATAGCGGCGGTTCACCCCTCCACTTT
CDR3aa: CASSQDSGGSPLHF

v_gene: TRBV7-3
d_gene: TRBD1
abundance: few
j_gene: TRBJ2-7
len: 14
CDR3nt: TGTGCCAGCAGCACGACAGGGGGGCTGAACGAGCAGTACTTC
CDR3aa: CASSTTGGLNEQYF

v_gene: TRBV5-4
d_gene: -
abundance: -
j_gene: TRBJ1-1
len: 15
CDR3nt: TGTGCCAGCAGCTCCGTCGGGCCACTGAACACTGAAGCTTTCTTT
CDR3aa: CASSSVGPLNTEAFF

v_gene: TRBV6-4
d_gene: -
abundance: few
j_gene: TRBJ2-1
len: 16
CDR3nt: TGTGCCAGCAGTGACTCCAGCGTAAGCTCCTACAATGAGCAGTTCTTC
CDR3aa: CASSDSSVSSYNEQFF

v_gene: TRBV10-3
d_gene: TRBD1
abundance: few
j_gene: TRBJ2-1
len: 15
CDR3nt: TGTGCCATCAGTCGGCTCGGGACAGGGTGGGATGAGCAGTTCTTC
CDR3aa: CAISRLGTGWDEQFF

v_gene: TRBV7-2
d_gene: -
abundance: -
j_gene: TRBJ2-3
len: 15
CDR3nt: TGTGCCAGCAGCTTAGTCGGAAGTGCCACAGATACGCAGTATTTT
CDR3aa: CASSLVGSATDTQYF

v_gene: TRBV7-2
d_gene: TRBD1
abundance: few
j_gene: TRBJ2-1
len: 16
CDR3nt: TGTGCCAGCAGCTTACGGGGGACAGGGTCCTACAATGAGCAGTTCTTC
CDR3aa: CASSLRGTGSYNEQFF

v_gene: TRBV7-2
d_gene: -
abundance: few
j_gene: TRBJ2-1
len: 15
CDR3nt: TGTGCCAGCAGCTTAGCGCCCGGGAGCTACAATGAGCAGTTCTTC
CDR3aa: CASSLAPGSYNEQFF

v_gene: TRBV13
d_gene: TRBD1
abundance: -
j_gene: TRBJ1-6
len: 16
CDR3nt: TGTGCCAGCAGCCGGACAGGGGGCCTTAGAAATTCACCCCTCCACTTT
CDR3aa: CASSRTGGLRNSPLHF

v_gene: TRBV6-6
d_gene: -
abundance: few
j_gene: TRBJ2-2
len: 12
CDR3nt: TGTGCCGCCCGGACAGTCACCGGGGAGCTGTTTTTT
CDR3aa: CAARTVTGELFF

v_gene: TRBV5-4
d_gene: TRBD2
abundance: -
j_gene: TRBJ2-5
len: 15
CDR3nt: TGTGCCAGCAGCCCCCGACTAGCGGGGCAAGAGACCCAGTACTTC
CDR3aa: CASSPRLAGQETQYF

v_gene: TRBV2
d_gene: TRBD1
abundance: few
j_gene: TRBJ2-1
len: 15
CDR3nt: TGTGCCAGCAGTGAAATGGGGACAGGGAACAATGAGCAGTTCTTC
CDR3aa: CASSEMGTGNNEQFF

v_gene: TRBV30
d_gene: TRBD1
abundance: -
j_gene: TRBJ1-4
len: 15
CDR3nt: TGTGCCTGGCAAGGACAGGGCGGGAGTAATGAAAAACTGTTTTTT
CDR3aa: CAWQGQGGSNEKLFF

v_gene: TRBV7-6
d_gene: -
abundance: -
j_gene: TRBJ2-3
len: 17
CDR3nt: TGTGCCAGCAGCTTAGGTCCAGGGGTCGGGGGCACAGATACGCAGTATTTT
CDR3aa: CASSLGPGVGGTDTQYF

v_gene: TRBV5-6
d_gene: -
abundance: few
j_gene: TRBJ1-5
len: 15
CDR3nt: TGTGCCAGCAGCGTGGGACTGAGGGTCAATCAGCCCCAGCATTTT
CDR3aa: CASSVGLRVNQPQHF

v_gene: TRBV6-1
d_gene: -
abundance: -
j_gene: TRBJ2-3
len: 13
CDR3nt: TGTGCCAACAGGGGAGGAAGCACAGATACGCAGTATTTT
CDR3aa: CANRGGSTDTQYF

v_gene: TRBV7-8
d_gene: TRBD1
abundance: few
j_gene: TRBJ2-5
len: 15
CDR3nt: TGTGCCAGCAGCTTGGGACAGGCGCTCCGGGAGACCCAGTACTTC
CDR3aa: CASSLGQALRETQYF

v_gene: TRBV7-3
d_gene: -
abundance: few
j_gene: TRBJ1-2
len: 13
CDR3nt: TGTGCCAGCAGCTTAGGGGCGGGCTATGGCTACACCTTC
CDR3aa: CASSLGAGYGYTF

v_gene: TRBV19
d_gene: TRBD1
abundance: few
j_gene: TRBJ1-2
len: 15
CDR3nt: TGTGCCAGTAGCGCCGGACAGGGACCCTTCTATGGCTACACCTTC
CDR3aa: CASSAGQGPFYGYTF

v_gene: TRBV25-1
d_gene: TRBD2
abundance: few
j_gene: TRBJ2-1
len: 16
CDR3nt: TGTGCCAGCAGTTTTAGCGGGAGAGCCTCCTACAATGAGCAGTTCTTC
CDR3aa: CASSFSGRASYNEQFF